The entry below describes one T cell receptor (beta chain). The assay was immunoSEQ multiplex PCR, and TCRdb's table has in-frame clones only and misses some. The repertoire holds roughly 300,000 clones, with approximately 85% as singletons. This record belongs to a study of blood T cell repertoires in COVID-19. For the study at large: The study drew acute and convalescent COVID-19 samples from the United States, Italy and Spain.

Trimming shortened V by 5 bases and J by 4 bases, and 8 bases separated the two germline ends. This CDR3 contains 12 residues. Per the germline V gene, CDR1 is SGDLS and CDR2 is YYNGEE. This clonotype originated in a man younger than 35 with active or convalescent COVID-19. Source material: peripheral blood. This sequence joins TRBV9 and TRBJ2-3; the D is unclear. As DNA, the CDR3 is TGTGCCAGCAGTATTGGGCCAGATACGCAGTATTTT. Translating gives CASSIGPDTQYF.